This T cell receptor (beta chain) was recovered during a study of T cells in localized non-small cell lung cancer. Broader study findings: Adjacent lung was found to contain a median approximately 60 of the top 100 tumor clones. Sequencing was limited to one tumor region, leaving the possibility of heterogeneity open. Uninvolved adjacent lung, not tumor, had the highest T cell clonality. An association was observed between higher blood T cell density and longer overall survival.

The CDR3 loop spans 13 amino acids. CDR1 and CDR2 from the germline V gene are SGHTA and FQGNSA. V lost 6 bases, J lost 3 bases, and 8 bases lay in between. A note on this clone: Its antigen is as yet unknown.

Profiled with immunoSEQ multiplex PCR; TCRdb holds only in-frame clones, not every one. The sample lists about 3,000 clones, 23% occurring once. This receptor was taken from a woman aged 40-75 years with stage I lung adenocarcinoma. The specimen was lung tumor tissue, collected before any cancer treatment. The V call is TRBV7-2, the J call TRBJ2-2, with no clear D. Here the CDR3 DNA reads TGTGCCAGCAGAGCCAGTTACACCGGGGAGCTGTTTTTT. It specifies CASRASYTGELFF.